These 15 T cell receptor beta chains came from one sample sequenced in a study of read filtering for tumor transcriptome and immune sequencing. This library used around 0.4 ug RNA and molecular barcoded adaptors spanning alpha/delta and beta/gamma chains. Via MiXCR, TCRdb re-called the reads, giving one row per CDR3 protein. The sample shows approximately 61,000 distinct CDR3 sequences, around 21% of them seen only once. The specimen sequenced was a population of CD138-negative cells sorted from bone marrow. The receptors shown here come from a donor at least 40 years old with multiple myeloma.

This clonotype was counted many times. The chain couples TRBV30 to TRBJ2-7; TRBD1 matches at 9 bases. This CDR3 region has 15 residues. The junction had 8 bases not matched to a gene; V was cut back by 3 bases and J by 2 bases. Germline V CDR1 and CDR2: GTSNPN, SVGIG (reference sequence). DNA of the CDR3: TGTGCCTGGAGCCCCACCGGGACAGGGACCTACGAGCAGTACTTC. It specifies CAWSPTGTGTYEQYF.

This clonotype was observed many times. CDR3 nucleotides: TGTGCCAGCAGTTTCCGGGACAAGAACACCGGGGAGCTGTTTTTT. Translation: CASSFRDKNTGELFF. The chain links TRBV6-2 or TRBV6-3 to TRBJ2-2, with a possible D match to TRBD1 (6 bases). Trimming removed 4 bases from V and 1 base from J, with 10 bases in between. The CDR3 consists of 15 residues. Germline CDR1 is MNHEY and CDR2 is SVGEGT.

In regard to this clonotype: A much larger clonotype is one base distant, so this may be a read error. The CDR3 DNA follows: TGTGCCAGCAGTTTAATAGAGGCGGTCAACACCCGGGAGCTGTTTTTT. Its translation: CASSLIEAVNTRELFF. J is TRBJ2-2 and V is TRBV27, with D uncertain. Germline assignment: CDR1 MNHEY and CDR2 SMNVEV (reference sequence). CDR3 size: 16 residues.

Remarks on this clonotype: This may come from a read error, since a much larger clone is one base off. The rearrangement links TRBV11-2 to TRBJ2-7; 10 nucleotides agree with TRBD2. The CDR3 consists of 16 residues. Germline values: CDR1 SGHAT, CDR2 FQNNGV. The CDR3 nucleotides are TGTGCCAGCAGCGCTTCCGCGGCTAGCGGGAGCTACGAGCGGTACTTC. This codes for CASSASAASGSYERYF.

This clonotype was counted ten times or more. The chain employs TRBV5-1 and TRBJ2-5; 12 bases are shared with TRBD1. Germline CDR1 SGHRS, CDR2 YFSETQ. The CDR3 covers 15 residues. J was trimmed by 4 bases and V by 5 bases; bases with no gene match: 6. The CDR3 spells CASSEGQGASETQYF. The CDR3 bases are TGCGCCAGCAGTGAGGGACAGGGGGCATCAGAGACCCAGTACTTC.

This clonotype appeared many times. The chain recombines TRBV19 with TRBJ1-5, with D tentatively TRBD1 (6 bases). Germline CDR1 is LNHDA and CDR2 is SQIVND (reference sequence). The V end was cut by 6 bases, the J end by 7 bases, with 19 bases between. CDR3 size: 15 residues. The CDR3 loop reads CASSKDRGMVQPQHF. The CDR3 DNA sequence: TGTGCCAGTAGCAAGGACAGAGGTATGGTCCAGCCCCAGCATTTT.

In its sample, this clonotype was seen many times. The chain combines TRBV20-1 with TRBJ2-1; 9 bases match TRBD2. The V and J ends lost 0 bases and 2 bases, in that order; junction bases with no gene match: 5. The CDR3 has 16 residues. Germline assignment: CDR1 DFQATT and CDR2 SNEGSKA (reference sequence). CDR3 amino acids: CSARDTASGAYNEQFF. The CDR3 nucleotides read TGCAGTGCTAGAGATACGGCTAGCGGGGCCTACAATGAGCAGTTCTTC.

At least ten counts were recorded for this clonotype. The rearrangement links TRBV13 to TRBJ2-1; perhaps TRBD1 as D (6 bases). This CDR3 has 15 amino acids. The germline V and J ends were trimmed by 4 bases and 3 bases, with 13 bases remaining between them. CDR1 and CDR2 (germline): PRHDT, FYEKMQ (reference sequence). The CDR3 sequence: CASSSRQANYNEQFF. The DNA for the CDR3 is TGTGCCAGCAGCTCACGACAGGCGAACTACAATGAGCAGTTCTTC.

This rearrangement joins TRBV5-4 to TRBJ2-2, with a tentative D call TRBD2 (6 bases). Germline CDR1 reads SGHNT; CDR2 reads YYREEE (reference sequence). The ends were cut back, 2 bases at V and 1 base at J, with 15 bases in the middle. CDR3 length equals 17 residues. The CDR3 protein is CASSFGGARQNTGELFF. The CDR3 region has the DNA TGTGCCAGCAGCTTCGGAGGGGCTCGTCAGAACACCGGGGAGCTGTTTTTT.

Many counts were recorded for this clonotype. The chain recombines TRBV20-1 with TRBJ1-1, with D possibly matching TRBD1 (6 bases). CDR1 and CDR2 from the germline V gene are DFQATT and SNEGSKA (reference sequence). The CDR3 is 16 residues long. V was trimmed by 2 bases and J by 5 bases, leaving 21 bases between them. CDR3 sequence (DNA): TGCAGTGCTAGAAATCGACAGGAGGCCGTCTCGACTGAAGCTTTCTTT. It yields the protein CSARNRQEAVSTEAFF.

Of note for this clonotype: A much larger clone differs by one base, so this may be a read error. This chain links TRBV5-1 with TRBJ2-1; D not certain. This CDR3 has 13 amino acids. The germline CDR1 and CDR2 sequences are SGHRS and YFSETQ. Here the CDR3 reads CTSSFSPYNEQFF. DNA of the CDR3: TGCACCAGCAGCTTTTCTCCATACAATGAGCAGTTCTTC.

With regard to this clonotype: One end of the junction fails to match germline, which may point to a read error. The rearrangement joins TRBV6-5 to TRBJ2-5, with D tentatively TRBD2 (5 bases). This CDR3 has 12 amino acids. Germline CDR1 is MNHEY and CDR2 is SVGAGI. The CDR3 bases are TGTGCCAGCAGACGAGGCTGGGAGACCCACTACTTC. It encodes CASRRGWETHYF.

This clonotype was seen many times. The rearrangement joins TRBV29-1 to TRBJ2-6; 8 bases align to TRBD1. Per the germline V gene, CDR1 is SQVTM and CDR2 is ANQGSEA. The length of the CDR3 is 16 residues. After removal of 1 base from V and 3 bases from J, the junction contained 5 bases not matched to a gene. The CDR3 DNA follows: TGCAGCGTTGAAGTCCCCAGGGGGCGTGGGGCCAACGTCCTGACTTTC. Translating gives CSVEVPRGRGANVLTF.

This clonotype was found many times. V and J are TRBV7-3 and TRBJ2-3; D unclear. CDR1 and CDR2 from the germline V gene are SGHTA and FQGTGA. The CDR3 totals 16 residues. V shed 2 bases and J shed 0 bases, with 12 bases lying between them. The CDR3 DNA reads TGTGCCAGCAGCTTACAACCCGGCTCGAGCACAGATACGCAGTATTTT. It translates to CASSLQPGSSTDTQYF. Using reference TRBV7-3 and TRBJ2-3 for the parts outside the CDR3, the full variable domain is GAGVSQTPSNKVTEKGKYVELRCDPISGHTALYWYRQSLGQGPEFLIYFQGTGAADDSGLPNDRFFAVRPEGSVSTLKIQRTERGDSAVYLCASSLQPGSSTDTQYFGPGTRLTVL.

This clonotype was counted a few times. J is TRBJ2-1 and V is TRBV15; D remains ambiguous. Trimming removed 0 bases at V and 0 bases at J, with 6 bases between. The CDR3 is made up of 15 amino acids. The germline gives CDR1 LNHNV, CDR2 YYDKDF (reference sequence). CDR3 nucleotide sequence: TGTGCCACCAGCAGAGAAGGTAGCTCCTACAATGAGCAGTTCTTC. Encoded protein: CATSREGSSYNEQFF.